Described below is a single T cell receptor (beta chain) sequence and its context. Its antigen is undetermined. The data are from a study of T cell responses to AZD1222 COVID-19 vaccine. Sequencing used immunoSEQ multiplex PCR; TCRdb keeps in-frame clones, though not all of them. The sample consists of tens of thousands of clones, 81% of them appearing once. Doses given second, at about 4 or about 12 weeks, were pooled. Overall study findings and caveats: Regions left unmutated in variants are reportedly the target of nearly half of spike-specific TCRs.

V was shortened by 6 bases and J by 8 bases, with 10 bases between the two germline ends. The CDR3 runs to 11 residues. The sample in question was peripheral blood, obtained 28 days after the second AZD1222 dose. The sequence was collected from an adult who received the AZD1222 COVID-19 vaccine. This chain uses TRBV12-3 or TRBV12-4 with TRBJ1-1; possible D gene TRBD1, 5 bases. For the CDR3, the DNA is TGTGCCAGCAGCTCGAGGGGAGAAGCTTTCTTT. Amino acids: CASSSRGEAFF.